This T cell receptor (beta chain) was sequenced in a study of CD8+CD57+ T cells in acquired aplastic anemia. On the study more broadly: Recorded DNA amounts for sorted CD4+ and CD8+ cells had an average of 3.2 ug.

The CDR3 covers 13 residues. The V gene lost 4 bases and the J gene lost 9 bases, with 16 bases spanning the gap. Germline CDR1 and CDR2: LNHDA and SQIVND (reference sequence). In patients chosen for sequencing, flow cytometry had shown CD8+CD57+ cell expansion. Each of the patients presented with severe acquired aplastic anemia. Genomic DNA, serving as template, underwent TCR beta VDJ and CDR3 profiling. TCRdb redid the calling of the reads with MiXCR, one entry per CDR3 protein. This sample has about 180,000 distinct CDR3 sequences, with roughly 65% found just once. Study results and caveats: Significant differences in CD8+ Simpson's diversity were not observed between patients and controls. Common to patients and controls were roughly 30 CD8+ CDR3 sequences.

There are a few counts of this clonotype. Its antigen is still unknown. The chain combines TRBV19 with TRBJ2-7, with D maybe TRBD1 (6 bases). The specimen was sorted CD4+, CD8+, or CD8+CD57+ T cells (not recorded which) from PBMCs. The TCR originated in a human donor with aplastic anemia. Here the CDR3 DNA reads TGTGCCAGTAGTAGCCAGGACAGAATCGTGCAGTACTTC. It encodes CASSSQDRIVQYF. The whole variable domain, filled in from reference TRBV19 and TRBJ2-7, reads DGGITQSPKYLFRKEGQNVTLSCEQNLNHDAMYWYRQDPGQGLRLIYYSQIVNDFQKGDIAEGYSVSREKKESFPLTVTSAQKNPTAFYLCASSSQDRIVQYFGPGTRLTVT.